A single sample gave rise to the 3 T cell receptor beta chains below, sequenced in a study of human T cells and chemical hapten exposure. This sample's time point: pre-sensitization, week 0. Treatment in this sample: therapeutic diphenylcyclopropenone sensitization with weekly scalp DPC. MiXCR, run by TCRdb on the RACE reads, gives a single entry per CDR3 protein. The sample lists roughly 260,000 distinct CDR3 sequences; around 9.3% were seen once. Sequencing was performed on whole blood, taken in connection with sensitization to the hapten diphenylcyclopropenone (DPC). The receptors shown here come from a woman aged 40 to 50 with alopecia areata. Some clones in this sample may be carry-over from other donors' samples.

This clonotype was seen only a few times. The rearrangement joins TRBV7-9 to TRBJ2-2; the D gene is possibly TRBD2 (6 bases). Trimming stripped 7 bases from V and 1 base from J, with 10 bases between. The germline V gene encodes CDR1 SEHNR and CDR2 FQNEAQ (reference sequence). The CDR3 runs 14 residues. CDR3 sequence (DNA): TGTGCCAGCATCCATAGCGGGAACACCGGGGAGCTGTTTTTT. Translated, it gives CASIHSGNTGELFF.

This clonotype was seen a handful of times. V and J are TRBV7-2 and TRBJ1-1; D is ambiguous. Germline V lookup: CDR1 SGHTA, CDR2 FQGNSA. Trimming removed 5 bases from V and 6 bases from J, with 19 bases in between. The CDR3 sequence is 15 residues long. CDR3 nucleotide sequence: TGTGCCAGCAGCCGCGATAACAGAGCGTCCGCTGAAGCTTTCTTT. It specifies CASSRDNRASAEAFF.

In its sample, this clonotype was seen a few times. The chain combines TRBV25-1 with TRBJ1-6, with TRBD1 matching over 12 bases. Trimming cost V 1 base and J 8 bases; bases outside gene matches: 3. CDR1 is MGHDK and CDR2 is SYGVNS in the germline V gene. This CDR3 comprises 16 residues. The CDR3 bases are TGTGCCAGCAGTGAATGGGGACAGGGGGCTGATTCACCCCTCCACTTT. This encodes CASSEWGQGADSPLHF.